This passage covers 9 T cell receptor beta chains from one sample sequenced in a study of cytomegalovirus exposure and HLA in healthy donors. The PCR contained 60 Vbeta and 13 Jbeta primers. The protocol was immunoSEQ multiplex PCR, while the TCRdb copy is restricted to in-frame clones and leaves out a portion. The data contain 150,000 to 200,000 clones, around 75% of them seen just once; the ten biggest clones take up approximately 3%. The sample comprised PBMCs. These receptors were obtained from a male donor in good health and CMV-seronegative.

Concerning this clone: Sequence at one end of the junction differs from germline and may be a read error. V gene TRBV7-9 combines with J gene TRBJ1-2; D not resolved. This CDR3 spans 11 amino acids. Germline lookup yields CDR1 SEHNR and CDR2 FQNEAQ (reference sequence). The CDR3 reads CSSSEGYGYTF. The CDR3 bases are TGTTCCAGCAGCGAGGGTTACGGCTACACCTTC.

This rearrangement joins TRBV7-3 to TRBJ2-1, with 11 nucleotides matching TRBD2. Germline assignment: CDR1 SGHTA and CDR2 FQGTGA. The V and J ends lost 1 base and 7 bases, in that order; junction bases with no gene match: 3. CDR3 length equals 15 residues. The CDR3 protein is CASSLIPSGRNEQFF. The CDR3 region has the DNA TGTGCCAGCAGCTTAATCCCTAGCGGGAGGAATGAGCAGTTCTTC.

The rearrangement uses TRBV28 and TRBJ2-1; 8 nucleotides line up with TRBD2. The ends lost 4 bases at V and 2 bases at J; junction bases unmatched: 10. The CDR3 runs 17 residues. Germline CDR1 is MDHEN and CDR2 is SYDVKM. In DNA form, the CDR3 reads TGTGCCAGCAGTTCCAAAACCACTAGCGGAACCTACAATGAGCAGTTCTTC. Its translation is CASSSKTTSGTYNEQFF.

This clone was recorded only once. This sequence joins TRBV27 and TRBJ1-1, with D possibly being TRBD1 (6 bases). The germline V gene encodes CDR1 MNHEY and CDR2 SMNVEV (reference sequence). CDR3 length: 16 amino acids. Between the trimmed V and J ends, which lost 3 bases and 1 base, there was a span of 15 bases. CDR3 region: CASSFTRGAANTEAFF. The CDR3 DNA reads TGTGCCAGCAGTTTTACACGGGGGGCGGCGAACACTGAAGCTTTCTTT.

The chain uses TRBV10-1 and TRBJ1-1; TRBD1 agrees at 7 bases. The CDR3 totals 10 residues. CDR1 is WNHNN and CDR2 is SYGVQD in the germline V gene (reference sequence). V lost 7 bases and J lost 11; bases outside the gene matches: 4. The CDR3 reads CASTTGEAFF. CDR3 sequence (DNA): TGCGCCAGCACCACAGGGGAGGCTTTCTTT.

CDR3 in DNA: TGTGCCATCAGTGAGCCCTACCCACTAGCGGGAGATGCAGATACGCAGTATTTT. Protein: CAISEPYPLAGDADTQYF. The chain uses TRBV10-3 and TRBJ2-3; 11 bases are shared with TRBD2. The junction had 11 bases not matched to a gene; V was cut back by 2 bases and J by 4 bases. This CDR3 is built from 18 residues. Germline V gene data show CDR1 as ENHRY and CDR2 as SYGVKD.

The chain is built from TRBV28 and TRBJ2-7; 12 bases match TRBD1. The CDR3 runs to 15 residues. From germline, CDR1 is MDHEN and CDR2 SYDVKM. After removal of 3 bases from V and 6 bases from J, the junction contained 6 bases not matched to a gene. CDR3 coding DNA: TGTGCCAGCAGTTTTGGGACAGGGGGCATTGGCGAGCAGTACTTC. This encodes CASSFGTGGIGEQYF.

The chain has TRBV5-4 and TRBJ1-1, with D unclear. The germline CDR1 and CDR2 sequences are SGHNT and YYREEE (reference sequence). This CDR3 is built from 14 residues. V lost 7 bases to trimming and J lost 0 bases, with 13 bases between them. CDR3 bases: TGTGCCAGCGGACTGAGACGTTTGAACACTGAAGCTTTCTTT. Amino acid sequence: CASGLRRLNTEAFF.

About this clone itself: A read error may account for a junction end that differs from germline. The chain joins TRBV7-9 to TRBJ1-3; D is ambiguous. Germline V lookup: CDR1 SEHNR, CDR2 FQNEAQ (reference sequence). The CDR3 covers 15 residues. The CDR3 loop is CASSVAGSSGNTIYF. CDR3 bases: TGTGCCAGCAGCGTAGCGGGGAGCTCTGGAAACACCATATATTTT.